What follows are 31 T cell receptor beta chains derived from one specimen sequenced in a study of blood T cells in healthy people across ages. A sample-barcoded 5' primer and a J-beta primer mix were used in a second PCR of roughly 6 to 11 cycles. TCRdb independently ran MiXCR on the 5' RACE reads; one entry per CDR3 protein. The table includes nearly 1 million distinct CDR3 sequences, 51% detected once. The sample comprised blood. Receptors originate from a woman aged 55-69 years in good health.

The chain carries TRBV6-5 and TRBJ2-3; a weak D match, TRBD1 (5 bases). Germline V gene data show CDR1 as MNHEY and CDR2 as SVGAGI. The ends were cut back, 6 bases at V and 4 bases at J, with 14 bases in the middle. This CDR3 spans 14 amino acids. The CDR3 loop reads CASRAEGASDTQYF. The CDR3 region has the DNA TGTGCCAGCAGGGCGGAAGGGGCCTCAGATACGCAGTATTTT.

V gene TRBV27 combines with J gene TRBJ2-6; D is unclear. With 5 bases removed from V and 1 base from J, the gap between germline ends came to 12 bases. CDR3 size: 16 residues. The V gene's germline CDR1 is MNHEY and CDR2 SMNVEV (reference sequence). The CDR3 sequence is CASSNPPVSGANVLTF. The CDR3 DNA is TGTGCCAGCAGTAATCCCCCGGTTTCTGGGGCCAACGTCCTGACTTTC.

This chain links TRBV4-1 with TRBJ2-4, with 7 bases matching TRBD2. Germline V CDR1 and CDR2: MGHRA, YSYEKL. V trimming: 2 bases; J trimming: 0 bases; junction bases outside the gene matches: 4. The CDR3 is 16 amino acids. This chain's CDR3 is CASSQRAGLAKNIQYF. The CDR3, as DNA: TGCGCCAGCAGCCAACGAGCGGGACTAGCCAAAAACATTCAGTACTTC.

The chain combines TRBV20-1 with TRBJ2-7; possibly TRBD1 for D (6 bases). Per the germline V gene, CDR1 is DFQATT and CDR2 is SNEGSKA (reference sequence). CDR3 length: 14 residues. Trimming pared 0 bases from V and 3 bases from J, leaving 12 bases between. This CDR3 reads CSARDTQGIYEQYF. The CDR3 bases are TGCAGTGCTAGAGATACACAGGGTATCTACGAGCAGTACTTC.

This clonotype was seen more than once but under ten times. DNA for the CDR3: TGTGCCAGCAGAATAGGGCAGTCCTACAATGAGCAGTTCTTC. This gives the protein CASRIGQSYNEQFF. J is TRBJ2-1 and V is TRBV5-8; D call uncertain. V shed 5 bases and J shed 1 base, with 10 bases lying between them. CDR3 length: 14 amino acids. CDR1 SGHTS and CDR2 YDEGEE come from the germline V gene.

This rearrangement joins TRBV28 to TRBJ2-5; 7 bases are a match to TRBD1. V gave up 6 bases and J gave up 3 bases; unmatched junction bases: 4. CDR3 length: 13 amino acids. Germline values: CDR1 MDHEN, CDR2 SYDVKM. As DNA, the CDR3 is TGTGCCAGCAGGGGGACAGCCAAAGAGACCCAGTACTTC. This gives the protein CASRGTAKETQYF.

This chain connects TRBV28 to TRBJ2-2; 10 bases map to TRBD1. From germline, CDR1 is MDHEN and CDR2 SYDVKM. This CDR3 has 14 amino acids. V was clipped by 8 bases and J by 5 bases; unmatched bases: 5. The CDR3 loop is CASQGTGDTGELFF. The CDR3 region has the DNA TGTGCCAGCCAGGGGACAGGGGATACCGGGGAGCTGTTTTTT. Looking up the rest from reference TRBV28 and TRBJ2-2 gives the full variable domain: DVKVTQSSRYLVKRTGEKVFLECVQDMDHENMFWYRQDPGLGLRLIYFSYDVKMKEKGDIPEGYSVSREKKERFSLILESASTNQTSMYLCASQGTGDTGELFFGEGSRLTVL.

The CDR3 here is CSVEVRERGTGANVLTF. The DNA of the CDR3 is TGCAGCGTTGAAGTCAGGGAGAGGGGCACTGGGGCCAACGTCCTGACTTTC. The V gene is TRBV29-1, the J gene TRBJ2-6, with D perhaps assigned TRBD1 or TRBD2 (5 bases each). Germline assignment: CDR1 SQVTM and CDR2 ANQGSEA. Trimming stripped 1 base from V and 2 bases from J, with 15 bases between. This CDR3 is 17 amino acids long.

For the CDR3, the DNA is TGTGCCAGCAGTGCCACCGAGGACGTAGGCGAGCAGTACTTC. As protein: CASSATEDVGEQYF. The rearrangement joins TRBV28 to TRBJ2-7; D uncertain. The germline gives CDR1 MDHEN, CDR2 SYDVKM. CDR3 length equals 14 residues. With 5 bases removed from V and 6 bases from J, the gap between germline ends came to 17 bases.

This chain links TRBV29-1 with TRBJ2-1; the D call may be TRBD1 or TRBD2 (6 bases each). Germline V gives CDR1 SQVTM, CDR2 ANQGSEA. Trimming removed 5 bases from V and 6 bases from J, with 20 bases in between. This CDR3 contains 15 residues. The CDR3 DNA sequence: TGCAGCGTTAGGGGGGAAGGGCCGATGTTCAATGAGCAGTTCTTC. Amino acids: CSVRGEGPMFNEQFF.

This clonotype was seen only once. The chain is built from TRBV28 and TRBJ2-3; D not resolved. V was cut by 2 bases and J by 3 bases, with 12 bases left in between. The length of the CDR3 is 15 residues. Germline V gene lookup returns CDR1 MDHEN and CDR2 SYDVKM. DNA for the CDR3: TGTGCCAGCAGTTTAGCGGAATTAATAACAGATACGCAGTATTTT. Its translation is CASSLAELITDTQYF.

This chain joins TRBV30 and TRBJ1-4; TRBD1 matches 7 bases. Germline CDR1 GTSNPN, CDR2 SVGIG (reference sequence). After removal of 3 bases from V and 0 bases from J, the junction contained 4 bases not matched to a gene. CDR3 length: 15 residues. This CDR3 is CAWRATGATNEKLFF. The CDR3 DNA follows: TGTGCCTGGAGAGCAACAGGGGCAACTAATGAAAAACTGTTTTTT.

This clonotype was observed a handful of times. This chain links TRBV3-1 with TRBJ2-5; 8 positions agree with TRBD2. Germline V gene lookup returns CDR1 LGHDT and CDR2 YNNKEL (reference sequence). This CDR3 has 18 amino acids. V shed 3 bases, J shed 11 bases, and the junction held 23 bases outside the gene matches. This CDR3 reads CASSHGGTSPIADNEQYF. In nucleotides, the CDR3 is TGTGCCAGCAGCCATGGGGGGACTAGTCCCATAGCCGACAATGAGCAGTACTTC.

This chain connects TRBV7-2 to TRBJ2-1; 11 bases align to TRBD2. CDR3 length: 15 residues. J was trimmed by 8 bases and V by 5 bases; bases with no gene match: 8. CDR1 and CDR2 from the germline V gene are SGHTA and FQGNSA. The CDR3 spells CASSTLAGGGYEQFF. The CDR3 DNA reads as TGTGCCAGCAGCACGCTAGCGGGAGGAGGATATGAGCAGTTCTTC.

The CDR3 nucleotides read TGTGCCAGCAGTGAGGGACTCTTGGGGAACATTCAGTACTTC. This gives the protein CASSEGLLGNIQYF. The chain carries TRBV2 and TRBJ2-4; D may be TRBD2 (6 bases). Between the trimmed V and J ends, which lost 3 bases and 7 bases, there was a span of 13 bases. CDR3 length equals 14 residues. Germline CDR1 is SNHLY and CDR2 is FYNNEI.

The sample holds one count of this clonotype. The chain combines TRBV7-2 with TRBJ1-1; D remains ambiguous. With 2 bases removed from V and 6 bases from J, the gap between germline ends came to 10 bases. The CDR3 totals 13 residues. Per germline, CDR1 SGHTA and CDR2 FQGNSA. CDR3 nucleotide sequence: TGTGCCAGCAGCTTATTTTTCTCTCCTGAAGCTTTCTTT. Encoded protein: CASSLFFSPEAFF.

CDR3 in DNA: TGTGCCACTCGACAGGGCCTAGGCTATGGCTACACCTTC. Translated: CATRQGLGYGYTF. The rearrangement joins TRBV10-3 to TRBJ1-2; TRBD1 aligns across 7 bases. Germline-derived CDR1 and CDR2 are ENHRY and SYGVKD. The CDR3 length is 13 residues. Trimming at V came to 10 bases and at J to 4 bases, leaving 9 bases not matched to a gene.

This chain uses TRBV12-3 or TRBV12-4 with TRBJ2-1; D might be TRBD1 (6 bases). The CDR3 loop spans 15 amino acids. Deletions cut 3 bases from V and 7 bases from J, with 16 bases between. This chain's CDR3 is CASSFEQGPRNEQFF. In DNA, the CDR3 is TGTGCCAGCAGTTTTGAGCAGGGGCCGAGGAATGAGCAGTTCTTC.

CDR3 residues: CASIPGLAKGEQFF. The CDR3 nucleotides are TGTGCCAGCATACCGGGACTAGCGAAGGGCGAGCAGTTCTTC. The chain links TRBV2 to TRBJ2-1; 10 nucleotides match TRBD2. CDR1 SNHLY and CDR2 FYNNEI come from the germline V gene. The CDR3 extends over 14 amino acids. The V gene end was trimmed by 7 bases and the J gene end by 10 bases; junction bases not matched to a gene: 10. The full variable domain, rest sourced from reference TRBV2 and TRBJ2-1, is EPEVTQTPSHQVTQMGQEVILRCVPISNHLYFYWYRQILGQKVEFLVSFYNNEISEKSEIFDDQFSVERPDGSNFTLKIRSTKLEDSAMYFCASIPGLAKGEQFFGPGTRLTVL.

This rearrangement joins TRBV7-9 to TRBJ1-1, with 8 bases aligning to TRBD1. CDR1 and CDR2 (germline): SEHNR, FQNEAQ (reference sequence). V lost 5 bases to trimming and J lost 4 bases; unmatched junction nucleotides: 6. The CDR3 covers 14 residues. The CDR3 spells CASSTTGAGTEAFF. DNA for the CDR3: TGTGCCAGCAGCACGACAGGGGCCGGCACTGAAGCTTTCTTT.

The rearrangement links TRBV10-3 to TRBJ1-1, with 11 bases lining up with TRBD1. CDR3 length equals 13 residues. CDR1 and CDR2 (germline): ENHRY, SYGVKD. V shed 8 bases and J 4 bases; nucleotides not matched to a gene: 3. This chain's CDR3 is CAIGGQGVTEAFF. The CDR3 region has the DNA TGTGCCATCGGGGGACAGGGGGTCACTGAAGCTTTCTTT.

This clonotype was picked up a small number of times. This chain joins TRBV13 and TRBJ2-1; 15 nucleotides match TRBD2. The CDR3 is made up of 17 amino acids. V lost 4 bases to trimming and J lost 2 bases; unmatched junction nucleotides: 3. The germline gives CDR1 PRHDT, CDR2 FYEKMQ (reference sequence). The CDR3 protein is CASSWGLAGGTYNEQFF. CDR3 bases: TGTGCCAGCAGCTGGGGACTAGCGGGAGGTACCTACAATGAGCAGTTCTTC.

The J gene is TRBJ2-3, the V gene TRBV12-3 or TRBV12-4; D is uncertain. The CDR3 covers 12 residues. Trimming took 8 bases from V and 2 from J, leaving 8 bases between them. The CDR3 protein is CASGSSTDTQYF. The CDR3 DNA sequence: TGTGCCAGCGGGTCCTCCACAGATACGCAGTATTTT.

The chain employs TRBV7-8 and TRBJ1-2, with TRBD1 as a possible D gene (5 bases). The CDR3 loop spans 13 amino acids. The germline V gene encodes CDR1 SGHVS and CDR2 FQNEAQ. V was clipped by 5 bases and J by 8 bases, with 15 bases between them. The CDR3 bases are TGTGCCAGCAGCAGAGGATGGGGCCAAGGCTACACCTTC. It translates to CASSRGWGQGYTF.

The CDR3 sequence: CSATPLAGNQETQYF. CDR3 nucleotides: TGCAGTGCTACACCCCTAGCGGGGAACCAAGAGACCCAGTACTTC. The rearrangement joins TRBV20-1 to TRBJ2-5; 9 bases fit TRBD2. The V gene's germline CDR1 is DFQATT and CDR2 SNEGSKA (reference sequence). This CDR3 has 15 amino acids. Trimming at V came to 4 bases and at J to 0 bases, leaving 6 bases not matched to a gene.

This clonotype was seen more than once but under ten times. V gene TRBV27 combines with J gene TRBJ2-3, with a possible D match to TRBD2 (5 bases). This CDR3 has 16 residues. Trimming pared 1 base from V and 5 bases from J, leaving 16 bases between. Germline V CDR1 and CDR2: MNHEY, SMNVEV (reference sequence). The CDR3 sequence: CASSLYEGSVGDTQYF. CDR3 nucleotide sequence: TGTGCCAGCAGTTTATATGAGGGTAGCGTTGGAGATACGCAGTATTTT.

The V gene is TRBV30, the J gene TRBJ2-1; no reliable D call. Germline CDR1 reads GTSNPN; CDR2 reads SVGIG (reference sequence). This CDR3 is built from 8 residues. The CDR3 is CAINEQFF. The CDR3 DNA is TGTGCGATCAATGAGCAGTTCTTC.

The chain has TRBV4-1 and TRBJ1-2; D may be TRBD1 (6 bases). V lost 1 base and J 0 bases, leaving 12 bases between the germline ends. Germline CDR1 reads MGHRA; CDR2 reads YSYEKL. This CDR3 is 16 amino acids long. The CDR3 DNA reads TGCGCCAGCAGCCAAGCCGGGACACCAACTAACTATGGCTACACCTTC. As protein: CASSQAGTPTNYGYTF.

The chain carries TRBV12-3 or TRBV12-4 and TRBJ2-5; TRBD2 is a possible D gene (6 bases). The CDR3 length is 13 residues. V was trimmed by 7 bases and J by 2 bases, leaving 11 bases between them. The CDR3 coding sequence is TGTGCCAGCACCCGGGGGTATCAAGAGACCCAGTACTTC. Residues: CASTRGYQETQYF.

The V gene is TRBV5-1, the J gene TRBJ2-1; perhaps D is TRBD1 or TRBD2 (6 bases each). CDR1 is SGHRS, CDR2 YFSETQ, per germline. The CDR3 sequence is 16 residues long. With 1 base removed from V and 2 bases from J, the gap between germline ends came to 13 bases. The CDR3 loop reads CASSLNEGGPYNEQFF. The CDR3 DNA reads TGCGCCAGCAGCTTGAACGAGGGGGGACCCTACAATGAGCAGTTCTTC.

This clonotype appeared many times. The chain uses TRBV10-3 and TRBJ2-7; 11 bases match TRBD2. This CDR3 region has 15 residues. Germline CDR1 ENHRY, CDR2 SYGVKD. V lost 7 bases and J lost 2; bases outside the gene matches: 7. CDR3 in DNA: TGTGCCATCACCGCCGGGACTAGCGGTACCTACGAGCAGTACTTC. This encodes CAITAGTSGTYEQYF.